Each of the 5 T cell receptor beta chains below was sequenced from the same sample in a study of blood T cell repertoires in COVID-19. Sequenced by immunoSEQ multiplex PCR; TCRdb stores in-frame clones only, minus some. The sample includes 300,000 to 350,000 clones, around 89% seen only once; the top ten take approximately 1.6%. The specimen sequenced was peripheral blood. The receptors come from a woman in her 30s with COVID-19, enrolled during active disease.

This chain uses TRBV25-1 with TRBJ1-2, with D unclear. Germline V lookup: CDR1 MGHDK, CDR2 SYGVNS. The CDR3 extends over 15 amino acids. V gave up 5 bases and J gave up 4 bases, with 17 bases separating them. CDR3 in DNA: TGTGCCAGCAGTCATAGCTCCAAAGGTGGCTATGGCTACACCTTC. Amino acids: CASSHSSKGGYGYTF.

CDR3 in DNA: TGTGCCAGCCGGGGAAGCGATTCACCCCTCCACTTT. As protein: CASRGSDSPLHF. The rearrangement uses TRBV6-6 and TRBJ1-6; no firm D call. Germline V gene data show CDR1 as MNHNY and CDR2 as SVGAGI (reference sequence). The CDR3 length is 12 residues. V lost 8 bases and J 8 bases, leaving 10 bases between the germline ends.

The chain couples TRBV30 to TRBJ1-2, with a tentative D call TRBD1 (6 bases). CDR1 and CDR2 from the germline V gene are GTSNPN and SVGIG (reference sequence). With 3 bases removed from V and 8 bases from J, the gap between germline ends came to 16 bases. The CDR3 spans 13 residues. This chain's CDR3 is CAWSANRDRGYTF. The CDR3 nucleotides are TGTGCCTGGAGCGCCAACAGGGATCGGGGCTACACCTTC.

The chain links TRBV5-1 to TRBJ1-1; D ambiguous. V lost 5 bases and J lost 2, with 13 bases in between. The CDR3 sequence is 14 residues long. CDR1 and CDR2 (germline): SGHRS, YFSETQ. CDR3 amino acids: CASRAGLPNTEAFF. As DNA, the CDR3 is TGCGCCAGCAGGGCAGGTCTCCCTAACACTGAAGCTTTCTTT.

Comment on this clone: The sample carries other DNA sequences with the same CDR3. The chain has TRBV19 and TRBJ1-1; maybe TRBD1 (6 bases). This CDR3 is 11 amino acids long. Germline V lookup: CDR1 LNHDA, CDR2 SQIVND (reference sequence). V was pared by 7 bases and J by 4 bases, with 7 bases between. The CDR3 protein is CASTRGTEAFF. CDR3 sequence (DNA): TGTGCCAGTACCAGGGGCACTGAAGCTTTCTTT.